This T cell receptor (beta chain) was documented in a study of CD8 T cells in ankylosing spondylitis. Scientists made TCR beta libraries using quantitative 5'-RACE with molecular barcodes. TCRdb passed the 5' RACE reads through MiXCR, listing each CDR3 protein once. In the table there are 40,000 or so distinct CDR3 sequences, 2.7% of which are singletons. The CDR3 spans 14 residues. CDR1 SGDLS and CDR2 YYNGEE come from the germline V gene. Trimming pared 2 bases from V and 5 bases from J, leaving 8 bases between. This clonotype occurred many times. Its matching antigen is unknown. Study-level findings and limits: Within matched ankylosing spondylitis synovial fluid, disease-linked clones were reportedly significantly enriched. Clones linked to disease, bearing a CD8+ phenotype, were relatively rare in peripheral blood. A motif in TCR beta, a set of several highly homologous variants, appeared characteristic of ankylosing spondylitis blood.

The TCR was taken from a male donor with ankylosing spondylitis or in good health (not recorded which). The chain employs TRBV9 and TRBJ1-6; no clear D. Sequenced: blood, either unsorted or a sorted T cell fraction (not recorded which). CDR3 in amino acids: CASSVAGDNSPLHF. The CDR3 nucleotides are TGTGCCAGCAGCGTCGCCGGAGATAATTCACCCCTCCACTTT.